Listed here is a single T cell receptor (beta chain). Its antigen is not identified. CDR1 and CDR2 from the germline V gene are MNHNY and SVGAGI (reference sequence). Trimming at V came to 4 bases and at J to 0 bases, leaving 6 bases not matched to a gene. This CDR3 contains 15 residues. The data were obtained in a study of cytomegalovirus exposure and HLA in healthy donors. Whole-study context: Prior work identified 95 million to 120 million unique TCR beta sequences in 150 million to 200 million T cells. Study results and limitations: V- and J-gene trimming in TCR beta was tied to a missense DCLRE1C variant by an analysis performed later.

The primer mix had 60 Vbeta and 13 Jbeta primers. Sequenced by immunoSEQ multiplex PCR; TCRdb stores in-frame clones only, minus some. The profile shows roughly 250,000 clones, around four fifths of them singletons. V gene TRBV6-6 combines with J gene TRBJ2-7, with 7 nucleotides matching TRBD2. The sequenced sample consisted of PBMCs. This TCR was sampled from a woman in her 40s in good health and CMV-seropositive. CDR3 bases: TGTGCCAGCAGTTCTAGCGGCCCTAACTCCTACGAGCAGTACTTC. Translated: CASSSSGPNSYEQYF.